Each of the 9 T cell receptor beta chains below was sequenced from the same sample in a study of human T cells and chemical hapten exposure. Indicated time point: patch test 1, 2 weeks after DPC sensitization. The treatment denotes: therapeutic diphenylcyclopropenone sensitization with weekly scalp DPC. TCRdb redid the calling of the RACE reads with MiXCR, one entry per CDR3 protein. The data hold 65,000 to 85,000 distinct CDR3 sequences, with about 9.3% observed a single time. The sample was whole blood, taken in connection with sensitization to the hapten diphenylcyclopropenone (DPC). All receptors derive from a woman aged 45-60 years with alopecia areata. Some clones in this sample may be carry-over from other donors' samples.

This clonotype was seen only a few times. Likely a read error: the CDR3 ends without its conserved phenylalanine or tryptophan. The chain links TRBV9 to TRBJ1-1; maybe TRBD1 (6 bases). The CDR3 loop spans 15 amino acids. V lost 1 base, J lost 1 base, and 11 bases lay in between. Looked up from germline, CDR1 is SGDLS and CDR2 is YYNGEE. CDR3 sequence reads: CASSVRGQQNTEAFS. CDR3 bases: TGTGCCAGCAGCGTAAGAGGACAGCAGAACACTGAAGCTTTCTCT.

Points on this clonotype: This sequence may be a read error, since a much larger clone differs from it by one base. This chain joins TRBV10-3 and TRBJ1-1; no clear D gene. Looked up from germline, CDR1 is ENHRY and CDR2 is SYGVKD. Trimming shortened V by 3 bases and J by 5 bases, and 16 bases separated the two germline ends. This CDR3 contains 15 residues. Here the CDR3 DNA reads TGTGCCATCAGTGAACCCGGGGTAAGTTGGACTGAAGCTTTCTTT. Translation gives CAISEPGVSWTEAFF.

V and J are TRBV5-5 and TRBJ2-1, with TRBD1 identical over 7 bases. The CDR3 spans 16 residues. Germline values: CDR1 SGHKS, CDR2 YYEKEE (reference sequence). Germline trimming cut 2 bases from V and 8 bases from J; bases unmatched to any gene: 13. This chain's CDR3 is CASSFTTGAVRDEQFF. Written as DNA, the CDR3 is TGTGCCAGCAGCTTTACCACAGGGGCAGTGAGGGATGAGCAGTTCTTC.

This clonotype was seen many times. The rearrangement links TRBV7-3 to TRBJ2-5, with 10 bases identical to TRBD1. The CDR3 has 14 residues. The trim removed 6 bases at V and 5 bases at J, leaving 6 bases unmatched. The germline V gene has CDR1 SGHTA and CDR2 FQGTGA. CDR3 DNA sequence: TGTGCCAGCAGTTTGGGACAGGGGTTGGAGACCCAGTACTTC. It specifies CASSLGQGLETQYF.

This clonotype has a handful of counts. V and J are TRBV11-2 and TRBJ2-5; D possibly corresponds to TRBD2 (5 bases). This CDR3 contains 16 residues. Germline CDR1 is SGHAT and CDR2 is FQNNGV. V dropped 1 base and J dropped 0 bases, with 12 bases sitting between them. CDR3 bases: TGTGCCAGCAGCTTAGGGGCGGGCCAGTACCAAGAGACCCAGTACTTC. Its translation is CASSLGAGQYQETQYF.

The chain couples TRBV5-1 to TRBJ2-1; the match to TRBD1 covers 7 bases. The CDR3 is 15 amino acids. In germline, CDR1 is SGHRS, CDR2 YFSETQ. V dropped 0 bases and J dropped 12; count of bases not matched to a gene: 12. CDR3 nucleotides: TGCGCCAGCAGCTTGGGACAGGGAACCGTTGGGGGGCAGTTCTTC. Translating gives CASSLGQGTVGGQFF. The full variable domain, completed using reference TRBV5-1 and TRBJ2-1, is KAGVTQTPRYLIKTRGQQVTLSCSPISGHRSVSWYQQTPGQGLQFLFEYFSETQRNKGNFPGRFSGRQFSNSRSEMNVSTLELGDSALYLCASSLGQGTVGGQFFGPGTRLTVL.

The chain employs TRBV24-1 and TRBJ2-7, with D possibly being TRBD2 (5 bases). The CDR3 runs 13 residues. The germline V and J ends were trimmed by 4 bases and 9 bases, with 15 bases remaining between them. Germline CDR1 and CDR2: KGHDR and SFDVKD. CDR3 in amino acids: CATSDFSRGGQYF. DNA for the CDR3: TGTGCCACCAGTGACTTCTCTAGAGGAGGGCAGTACTTC.

The rearrangement uses TRBV5-1 and TRBJ2-7; possible D gene TRBD1, 5 bases. The V gene lost 0 bases and the J gene lost 2 bases, with 12 bases spanning the gap. The germline gives CDR1 SGHRS, CDR2 YFSETQ. This CDR3 contains 15 residues. CDR3: CASSLAVGVAYEQYF. In DNA, the CDR3 is TGCGCCAGCAGCTTGGCCGTAGGGGTAGCCTACGAGCAGTACTTC.

This clonotype has more than one count but fewer than ten. The chain links TRBV30 to TRBJ1-6; D gene ambiguous. From germline, CDR1 is GTSNPN and CDR2 SVGIG (reference sequence). This CDR3 is built from 12 residues. Deletions cut 2 bases from V and 9 bases from J, with 8 bases between. The CDR3 sequence is CAWSSTSSPLHF. CDR3 in DNA: TGTGCCTGGAGTTCGACATCTTCACCCCTCCACTTT. The full variable domain, its missing parts supplied by reference TRBV30 and TRBJ1-6, is SQTIHQWPATLVQPVGSPLSLECTVEGTSNPNLYWYRQAAGRGLQLLFYSVGIGQISSEVPQNLSASRPQDRQFILSSKKLLLSDSGFYLCAWSSTSSPLHFGNGTRLTVT.